A selection of T cell receptor beta chains follows, all from one sample in a study of T cells after yellow fever vaccination. TCRdb recomputed calls from the 5' RACE reads with MiXCR, one row per CDR3 protein. This sample has about 50,000 distinct CDR3 sequences, with about 7.9% found just once. The specimen comprised CD8+ T cells sorted from PBMCs, sampled roughly 15 days after the first yellow fever vaccination. Receptor source: a man aged 18 to 30 who received the YFV17D yellow fever vaccine. The CDR3 runs from the conserved cysteine through the conserved F or W.

v_gene | CDR3aa
TRBV10-3 | CAMGAAQGDWADTQYF
TRBV24-1 | CATSPGTRGSTDTQYF
TRBV6-1 | CASIPGTSGSPSYNEQFF
TRBV6-2/TRBV6-3 | CASLNGGYTGELFF
TRBV7-2 | CASSHGLAGNNEQFF
TRBV4-2 | CASSQELGLGTDTQYF
TRBV5-5 | CASSQWASRGYTF
TRBV5-6 | CASSLGQDGNTGELFF
TRBV24-1 | CATSEGEDTQYF
TRBV4-1 | CASSPLGANTIYF
TRBV4-2 | CASSQITGTSGYEQYF
TRBV6-5 | CASSYSSLHMADTQYF
TRBV7-6 | CASSWIEETQYF
TRBV4-1 | CASSQEDADQETQYF
TRBV6-5 | CASSSRGYNEQFF
TRBV11-3 | CATPHAITYTQYF
TRBV12-3/TRBV12-4 | CASSLVRSGTQYF
TRBV5-1 | CASSYPGRMNTEAFF
TRBV7-2 | CASGRLGAFF
TRBV18 | CASSPAASETQYF
TRBV5-1 | CASSPGTGIPANYGYTF
TRBV12-3/TRBV12-4 | CASSPAGDPQHF
TRBV4-3 | CASSQSDRGTSGANVLTF
TRBV20-1 | CSARGGQGNQPQHF
TRBV12-3/TRBV12-4 | CASSLTGTGPNQPQHF
TRBV5-5 | CASSSGPPGGTEAFF
TRBV7-3 | CASSTRRLLPRGNSYNEQFF
TRBV20-1 | CSASSRKTGELFF
TRBV7-2 | CASSLSNPDTQYF
TRBV6-5 | CASSYTWNQPQHF
TRBV20-1 | CSAPRRTDEQFF
TRBV24-1 | CATRNRENTGELFF
TRBV6-5 | CASRGYGYTF
TRBV6-2/TRBV6-3 | CASSQGATEAFF
TRBV5-1 | CASSLEGGLRTEAFF
TRBV5-1 | CASSQRAVGTGSYEQYF
TRBV12-3/TRBV12-4 | CASSHQGTRNEQFF
TRBV7-2 | CASSSVGGNGNQPQHF
TRBV29-1 | CSALGGEYNEQFF
TRBV29-1 | CSVEGGGGADYGYTF
TRBV7-9 | CASSFGPFYGYTF
TRBV7-9 | CASSLALGQSYQPQHF